The entry that follows covers one TCR beta chain sequence. Per the original data handling: Estimation of nucleated cell counts relied on the amplification of reference gene primers. TCRdb's table, derived via immunoSEQ multiplex PCR, lists solely in-frame clones and lacks some. D and trimming come from the DNA, and the V and J calls and clone size come from that table. Of some 74,000 clones listed, 88% are singletons. CDR3 length: 13 residues. In germline, CDR1 is MNHEY, CDR2 SVGEGT. Trimming took 6 bases from V and 13 from J, leaving 21 bases between them. This record comes from a study of blood T cell repertoires in COVID-19. Study context: COVID-19 samples collected from the United States, Italy and Spain covered acute and convalescent phases. T cells, B-cell-depleted T cells, or PBMCs supplied cDNA or gDNA.

V is TRBV6-2 or TRBV6-3 and J is TRBJ1-2, with D perhaps matching TRBD1 (6 bases). This TCR came from a man aged 45 to 65 with acute or convalescent COVID-19. The specimen was peripheral blood. The CDR3 loop is CASSDGQSLSGTF. DNA for the CDR3: TGTGCCAGCAGCGATGGACAGTCTTTGTCCGGCACCTTC.